Below, one TCR beta chain is given with its context. The data originate from a study of blood T cell repertoires in COVID-19. Cohort placement rested on clinical history that participants reported themselves. V trimming: 4 bases; J trimming: 7 bases; junction bases outside the gene matches: 4. The CDR3 runs 14 residues. Germline CDR1 reads ENHRY; CDR2 reads SYGVKD. Only in-frame clones appear in the TCRdb table, and some are missing; sequencing was by immunoSEQ multiplex PCR. The sample records 430,000 or so clones, over 75% being singletons. What was sequenced was PBMCs or T cells enriched from blood (not recorded which). The chain links TRBV10-3 to TRBJ1-4, with 9 positions matching TRBD1. The sequence was obtained from a woman aged 40 to 50 who had recovered from COVID-19. Written as DNA, the CDR3 is TGTGCCATCAGTGGACAGGGGGATCGTGAAAAACTGTTTTTT. Protein: CAISGQGDREKLFF.